What follows is one T cell receptor beta chain and its context. Its antigen is unknown. This record belongs to a study of OX40 agonist ivuxolimab in advanced cancers. Study-level points and caveats: Partial responders treated at 0.1-3.0 mg/kg exhibited clonal expansion among the lowest measured.

Only in-frame clones appear in the TCRdb table, and some are missing; sequencing was by immunoSEQ multiplex PCR. In the table there are approximately 52,000 clones, 70% to 85% of which are singletons. On cycle 4 day 1 and cycle 7 day 1, as well as at baseline, blood was sampled. CDR1 SQVTM and CDR2 ANQGSEA come from the germline V gene. The CDR3 is 12 amino acids. Trimming took off 2 bases at V and 4 bases at J, with 8 bases between the two ends. Material: CD4+ or CD8+ T cells sorted from blood, obtained in a trial of the OX40 agonist ivuxolimab. The V gene is TRBV29-1, the J gene TRBJ1-2; maybe TRBD1 (5 bases). The receptor was derived from an adult with an advanced solid tumor such as melanoma, head and neck, liver or kidney cancer. As DNA, the CDR3 is TGCAGCGTTGAACCGGGGACCTATGGCTACACCTTC. Amino acids: CSVEPGTYGYTF.